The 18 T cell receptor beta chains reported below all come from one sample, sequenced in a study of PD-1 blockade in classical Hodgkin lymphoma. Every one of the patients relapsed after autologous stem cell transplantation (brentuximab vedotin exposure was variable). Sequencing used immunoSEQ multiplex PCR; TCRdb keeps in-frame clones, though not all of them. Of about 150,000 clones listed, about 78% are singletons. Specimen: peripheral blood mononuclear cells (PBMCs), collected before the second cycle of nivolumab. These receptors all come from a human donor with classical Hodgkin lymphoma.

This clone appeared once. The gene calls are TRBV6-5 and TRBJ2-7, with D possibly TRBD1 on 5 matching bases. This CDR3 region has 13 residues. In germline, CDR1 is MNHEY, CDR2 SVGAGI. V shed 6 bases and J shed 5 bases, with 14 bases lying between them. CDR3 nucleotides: TGTGCCAGCAGGCAGACAGTCCTCCACGAGCAGTACTTC. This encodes CASRQTVLHEQYF.

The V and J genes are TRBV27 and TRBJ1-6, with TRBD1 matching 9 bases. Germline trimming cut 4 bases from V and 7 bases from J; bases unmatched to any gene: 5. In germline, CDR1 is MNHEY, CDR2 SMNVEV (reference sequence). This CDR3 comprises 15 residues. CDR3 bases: TGTGCCAGCAGTTCCCGACAGGGGGGGAATTCACCCCTCCACTTT. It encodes CASSSRQGGNSPLHF.

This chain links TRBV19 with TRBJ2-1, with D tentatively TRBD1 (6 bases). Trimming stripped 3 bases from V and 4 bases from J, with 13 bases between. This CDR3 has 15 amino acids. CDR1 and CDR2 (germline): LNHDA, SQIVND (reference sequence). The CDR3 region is CASSIQGFEYNEQFF. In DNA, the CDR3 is TGTGCCAGTAGTATCCAGGGGTTCGAGTACAATGAGCAGTTCTTC.

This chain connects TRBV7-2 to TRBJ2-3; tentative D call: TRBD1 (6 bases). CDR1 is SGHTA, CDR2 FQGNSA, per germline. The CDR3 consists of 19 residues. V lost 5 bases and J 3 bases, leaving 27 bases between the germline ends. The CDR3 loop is CASSPDGWTVLQGTDTQYF. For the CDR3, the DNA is TGTGCCAGCAGCCCCGACGGCTGGACAGTCCTCCAGGGTACAGATACGCAGTATTTT.

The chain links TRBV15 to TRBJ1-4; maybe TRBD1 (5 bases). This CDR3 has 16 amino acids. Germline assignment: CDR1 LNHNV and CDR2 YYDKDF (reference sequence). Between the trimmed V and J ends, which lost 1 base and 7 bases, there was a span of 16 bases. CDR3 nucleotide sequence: TGTGCCACCAGCAGAGCCGACAGTGCCCCTATTGAAAAACTGTTTTTT. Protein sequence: CATSRADSAPIEKLFF.

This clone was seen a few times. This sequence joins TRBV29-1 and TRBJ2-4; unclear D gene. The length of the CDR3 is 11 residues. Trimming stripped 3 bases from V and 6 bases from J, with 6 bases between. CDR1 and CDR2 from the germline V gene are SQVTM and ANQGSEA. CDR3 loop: CSVDQLNIQYF. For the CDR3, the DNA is TGCAGCGTTGATCAGTTAAACATTCAGTACTTC.

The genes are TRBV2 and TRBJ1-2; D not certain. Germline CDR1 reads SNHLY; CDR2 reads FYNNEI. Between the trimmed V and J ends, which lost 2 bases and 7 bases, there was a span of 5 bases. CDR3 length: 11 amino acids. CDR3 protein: CASSEYGGYTF. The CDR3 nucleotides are TGTGCCAGCAGTGAATATGGTGGCTACACCTTC.

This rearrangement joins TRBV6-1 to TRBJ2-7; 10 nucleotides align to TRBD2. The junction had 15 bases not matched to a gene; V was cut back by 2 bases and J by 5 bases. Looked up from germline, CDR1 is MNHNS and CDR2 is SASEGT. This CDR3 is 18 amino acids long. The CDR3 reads CASSELPSGSLGIDEQYF. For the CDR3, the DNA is TGTGCCAGCAGTGAACTTCCTAGCGGGAGTTTGGGTATCGACGAGCAGTACTTC.

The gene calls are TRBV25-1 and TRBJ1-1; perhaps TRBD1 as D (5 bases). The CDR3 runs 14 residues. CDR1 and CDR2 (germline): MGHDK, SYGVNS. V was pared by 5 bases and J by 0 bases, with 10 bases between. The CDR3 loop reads CASSLDSMNTEAFF. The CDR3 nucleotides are TGTGCCAGCAGTCTAGACAGTATGAACACTGAAGCTTTCTTT. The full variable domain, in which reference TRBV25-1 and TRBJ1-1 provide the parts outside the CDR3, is EADIYQTPRYLVIGTGKKITLECSQTMGHDKMYWYQQDPGMELHLIHYSYGVNSTEKGDLSSESTVSRIRTEHFPLTLESARPSHTSQYLCASSLDSMNTEAFFGQGTRLTVV.

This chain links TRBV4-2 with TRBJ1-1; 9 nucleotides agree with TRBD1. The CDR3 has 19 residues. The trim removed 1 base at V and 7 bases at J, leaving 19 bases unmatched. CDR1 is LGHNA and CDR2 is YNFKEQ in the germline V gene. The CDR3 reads CASSQVSRWGQGKFGEAFF. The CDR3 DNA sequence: TGTGCCAGCAGCCAAGTGAGCCGATGGGGACAGGGAAAGTTTGGTGAAGCTTTCTTT.

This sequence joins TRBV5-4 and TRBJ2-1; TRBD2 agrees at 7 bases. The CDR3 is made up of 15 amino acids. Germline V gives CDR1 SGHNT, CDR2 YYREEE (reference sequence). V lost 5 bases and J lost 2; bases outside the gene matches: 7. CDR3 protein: CASSSLADPYNEQFF. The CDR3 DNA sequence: TGTGCCAGCAGTTCGCTAGCGGACCCCTACAATGAGCAGTTCTTC.

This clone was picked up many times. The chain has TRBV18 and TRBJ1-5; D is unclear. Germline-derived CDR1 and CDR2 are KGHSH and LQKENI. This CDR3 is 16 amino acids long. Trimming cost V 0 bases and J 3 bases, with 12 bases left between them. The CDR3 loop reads CASSPPSTASNQPQHF. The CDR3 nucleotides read TGTGCCAGCTCACCACCCTCCACAGCTTCCAATCAGCCCCAGCATTTT. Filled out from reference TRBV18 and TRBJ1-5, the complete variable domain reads NAGVMQNPRHLVRRRGQEARLRCSPMKGHSHVYWYRQLPEEGLKFMVYLQKENIIDESGMPKERFSAEFPKEGPSILRIQQVVRGDSAAYFCASSPPSTASNQPQHFGDGTRLSIL.

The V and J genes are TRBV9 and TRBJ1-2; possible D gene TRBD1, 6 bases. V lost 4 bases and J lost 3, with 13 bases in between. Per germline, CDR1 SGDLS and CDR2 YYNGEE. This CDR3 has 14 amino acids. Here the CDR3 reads CASSPTQGYYGYTF. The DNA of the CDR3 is TGTGCCAGCAGCCCAACACAGGGCTACTATGGCTACACCTTC.

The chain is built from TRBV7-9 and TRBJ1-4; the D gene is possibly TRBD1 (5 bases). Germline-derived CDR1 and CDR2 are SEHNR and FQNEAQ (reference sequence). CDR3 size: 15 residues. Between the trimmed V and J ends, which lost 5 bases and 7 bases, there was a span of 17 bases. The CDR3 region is CASSPGGIWGEKLFF. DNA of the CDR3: TGTGCCAGCAGCCCCGGGGGGATCTGGGGTGAAAAACTGTTTTTT.

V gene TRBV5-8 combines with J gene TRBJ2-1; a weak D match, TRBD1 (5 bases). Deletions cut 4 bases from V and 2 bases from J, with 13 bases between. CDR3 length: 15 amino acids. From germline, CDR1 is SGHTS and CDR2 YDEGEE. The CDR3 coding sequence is TGTGCCAGCAGCCCGAGACAGCCGACCTACAATGAGCAGTTCTTC. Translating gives CASSPRQPTYNEQFF.

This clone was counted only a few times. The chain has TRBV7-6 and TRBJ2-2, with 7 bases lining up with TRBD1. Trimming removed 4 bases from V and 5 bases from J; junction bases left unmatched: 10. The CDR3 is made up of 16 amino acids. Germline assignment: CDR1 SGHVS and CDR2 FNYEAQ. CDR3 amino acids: CASSSTARGITGELFF. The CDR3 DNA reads TGTGCCAGCAGCTCGACGGCCAGGGGGATAACCGGGGAGCTGTTTTTT.

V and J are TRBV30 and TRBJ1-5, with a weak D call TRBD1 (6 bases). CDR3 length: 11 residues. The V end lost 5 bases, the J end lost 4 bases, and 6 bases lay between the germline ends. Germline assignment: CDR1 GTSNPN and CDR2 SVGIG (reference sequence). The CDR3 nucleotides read TGTGCCTGGGGACAGAATCAGCCCCAGCATTTT. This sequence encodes CAWGQNQPQHF. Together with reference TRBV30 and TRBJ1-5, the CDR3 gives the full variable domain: SQTIHQWPATLVQPVGSPLSLECTVEGTSNPNLYWYRQAAGRGLQLLFYSVGIGQISSEVPQNLSASRPQDRQFILSSKKLLLSDSGFYLCAWGQNQPQHFGDGTRLSIL.

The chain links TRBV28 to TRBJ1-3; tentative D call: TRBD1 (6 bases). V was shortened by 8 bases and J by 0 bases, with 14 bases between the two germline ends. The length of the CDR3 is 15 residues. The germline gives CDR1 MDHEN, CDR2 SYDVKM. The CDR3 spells CASGRDTGSGNTIYF. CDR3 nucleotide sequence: TGTGCCAGCGGCCGGGACACGGGCTCTGGAAACACCATATATTTT.